This is a list of T cell receptor beta chains from one sample in a study of response to subunit inactivated influenza vaccine. Via MiXCR, TCRdb re-called the RT-PCR reads, giving one row per CDR3 protein. The sample carries hundreds of thousands of distinct CDR3 sequences, 12% to 15% recorded once. Sequences were derived from PBMCs from blood, sampled less than 15 days before vaccination. All receptors derive from a man aged 45-60 years who received an inactivated influenza vaccine. Each CDR3 is given with its conserved first and last residue. The D gene is left open where the match is weak. Some rows mark clone size as missing; the rest say once, few, many or name a class of expanded clone.

clone_size j_call cdr3_length d_call v_call cdr3_nt cdr3_aa
few TRBJ1-5 17 TRBD1 TRBV15 TGTGCCACCAGCAGACCGACCGGGACAGGGGTGGAGCAGCCCCAGCATTTT CATSRPTGTGVEQPQHF
many TRBJ2-7 14 . TRBV12-3/TRBV12-4 TGTGCCAGCAGCTTATCCGGGGGGCCCTACGAGCAGTACTTC CASSLSGGPYEQYF
. TRBJ1-6 15 . TRBV9 TGTGCCAGCAGCGTGACCGGGACGGCTAATTCACCCCTCCACTTT CASSVTGTANSPLHF
. TRBJ2-7 15 TRBD2 TRBV19 TGTGCCAGTAGTATCATAGCGGGAGGGCCCAACGAGCAGTACTTC CASSIIAGGPNEQYF
few TRBJ2-5 13 . TRBV11-3 TGTGCCAGCAGCCGGGGGCTAGAAGGGACCCAGTACTTC CASSRGLEGTQYF
. TRBJ2-7 15 . TRBV7-2 TGTGCCAGCAGCCCCATGAGGGGGGGCTCCTACGAGCAGTACTTC CASSPMRGGSYEQYF
many TRBJ2-7 14 TRBD1 TRBV29-1 TGCAGCATAGTGGTGGGACAGGGGTCCTACGAGCAGTACTTC CSIVVGQGSYEQYF
. TRBJ1-3 17 . TRBV6-1 TGTGCCAGCAGTGAAGCGTTGCTGGAACTCTCTGGAAACACCATATATTTT CASSEALLELSGNTIYF
. TRBJ1-1 15 TRBD1 TRBV20-1 TGCAGTGCTAGAGCTTCGACAGGGGGTTACACTGAAGCTTTCTTT CSARASTGGYTEAFF
. TRBJ2-1 13 . TRBV5-6 TGTGCCAGCAGCTTGGACGTTTCAGATGAGCAGTTCTTC CASSLDVSDEQFF
. TRBJ2-7 14 TRBD1 TRBV20-1 TGCAGTGCTAGGGGACAGGGGTTTACCTACGAGCAGTACTTC CSARGQGFTYEQYF
few TRBJ2-1 15 TRBD2 TRBV6-1 TGTGCCAGCAGCTCACTAGCGGGAGATAAGAATGAGCAGTTCTTC CASSSLAGDKNEQFF
. TRBJ1-2 13 . TRBV4-3 TGCGCCAGCAGCCAAGAGGTCCGGGGGGGCTACACCTTC CASSQEVRGGYTF
few TRBJ2-7 15 TRBD2 TRBV7-8 TGTGCCAGCAGCTTAGAGGTTAGCGGGAGTTACGAGCAGTACTTC CASSLEVSGSYEQYF
few TRBJ1-1 13 TRBD1 TRBV24-1 TGTGCCACCACCACGGGACAGGGAGCTGAAGCTTTCTTT CATTTGQGAEAFF
. TRBJ2-1 15 . TRBV29-1 TGCAGCGTCCACGGGGAGGAAAGCTCCTACAATGAGCAGTTCTTC CSVHGEESSYNEQFF
few TRBJ2-2 15 . TRBV5-1 TGCGCCAGCAGCTTGGAGCGTGGGAACACCGGGGAGCTGTTTTTT CASSLERGNTGELFF
few TRBJ1-1 14 TRBD1 TRBV5-1 TGCGCCAGCAGCGGACAGGGGGAGAACACTGAAGCTTTCTTT CASSGQGENTEAFF
many TRBJ2-2 14 . TRBV7-8 TGTGCCAGCAGCCCCCCCCGCGACACCGGGGAGCTGTTTTTT CASSPPRDTGELFF
few TRBJ2-2 14 . TRBV11-1 TGTGCCAGCACCGTGGGGGGGCGCACCGGGGAGCTGTTTTTT CASTVGGRTGELFF
few TRBJ2-1 17 TRBD2 TRBV20-1 TGCAGTGCGGGGGGGTTGGCTAGCGGGAGGGAGAGGGATGAGCAGTTCTTC CSAGGLASGRERDEQFF
. TRBJ2-5 13 . TRBV10-3 TGTGCCAGCGTACCAGGGCTTCAAGAGACCCAGTACTTC CASVPGLQETQYF
. TRBJ2-2 14 . TRBV6-1 TGTGCCAGCGGGGGGACTCAAAACACCGGGGAGCTGTTTTTT CASGGTQNTGELFF
. TRBJ2-7 15 . TRBV11-2 TGTGCCAGCAGCTTAGTGGGCAGGGTGGGTGGCGAGCAGTACTTC CASSLVGRVGGEQYF
. TRBJ2-6 14 . TRBV28 TGTGCCAGCTCCGATTTGTGGGGGGCCAACGTCCTGACTTTC CASSDLWGANVLTF
. TRBJ2-3 16 . TRBV12-3/TRBV12-4 TGTGCCAGCAGTTTAGAGGCGGGGCTTGGCACAGATACGCAGTATTTT CASSLEAGLGTDTQYF
. TRBJ2-7 14 TRBD1 TRBV29-1 TGCAGCGTTGACGGCCAGGGACAGGGGAATCCGCAGTACTTC CSVDGQGQGNPQYF
many TRBJ2-7 14 TRBD2 TRBV25-1 TGTGCCAGCACCAGCGGGAGGGGGTCCTACGAGCAGTACTTC CASTSGRGSYEQYF
few TRBJ2-1 16 TRBD2 TRBV28 TGTGCCAGCAGTTTAGCGGACGGGGGGTGGGACAATGAGCAGTTCTTC CASSLADGGWDNEQFF
few TRBJ2-1 12 . TRBV18 TGTGCCAGCTCACCGTACTCAAATGAGCAGTTCTTC CASSPYSNEQFF
many TRBJ1-5 13 . TRBV18 TGTGCCAGCTCACCAGGGGAGGCTCAGCCCCAGCATTTT CASSPGEAQPQHF
. TRBJ1-3 15 . TRBV5-1 TGCGCCAGCAGCCCGGACGGGGGGACCGGAAACACCATATATTTT CASSPDGGTGNTIYF
. TRBJ2-7 14 TRBD2 TRBV3-1 TGTGCCAGCAGCCCCGGACTAGAGGCGCACGAGCAGTACTTC CASSPGLEAHEQYF
few TRBJ1-4 14 . TRBV5-1 TGCGCCAGCAGCGCTGGACGGACGAATGAAAAACTGTTTTTT CASSAGRTNEKLFF
few TRBJ2-7 14 TRBD1 TRBV6-2/TRBV6-3 TGTGCCAGCAGACGTTGGACAGGAGACTACGAGCAGTACTTC CASRRWTGDYEQYF
. TRBJ1-3 15 . TRBV28 TGTGCCAGCAGTTTACCAGGGAGCTCTGGAAACACCATATATTTT CASSLPGSSGNTIYF
. TRBJ2-1 15 . TRBV4-3 TGCGCCAGCAGCCAAGCTCGGGGGAATTACAATGAGCAGTTCTTC CASSQARGNYNEQFF
. TRBJ1-1 13 . TRBV20-1 TGCAGAACCAACCCCGGAGGAGTCACTGAAGCTTTCTTT CRTNPGGVTEAFF
. TRBJ2-5 14 . TRBV5-1 TGCGCCAGCAGTCTCCATTCTCCGGGGGAGACCCAGTACTTC CASSLHSPGETQYF
. TRBJ2-7 18 TRBD2 TRBV28 TGTGCCAGCAGTTTAGGGGTTAGAGGAACTAGCGGGAGAAACGAGCAGTACTTC CASSLGVRGTSGRNEQYF
. TRBJ2-1 14 . TRBV7-9 TGTGCCAGCAGCTTAGTAAGTCTTCGGAGCGGGCAGTTCTTC CASSLVSLRSGQFF